Described below is a single T cell receptor beta chain sequence and its context. This sample is drawn from a study of T cell responses to AZD1222 COVID-19 vaccine. Repertoires were generated with immunoSEQ multiplex PCR, while TCRdb's copy carries only in-frame clones and drops some. This table holds more than 95,000 clones, approximately 90% found once. The CDR3 has 14 residues. CDR1 and CDR2 (germline): SGDLS, YYNGEE. V trimming: 8 bases; J trimming: 0 bases; junction bases outside the gene matches: 6. This clonotype was sampled from an adult in good health. Sequenced here: peripheral blood, sampled on day 0 of AZD1222 vaccination. The chain combines TRBV9 with TRBJ2-7; 9 bases match TRBD2. The CDR3 here is CASGRLAASYEQYF. As DNA, the CDR3 is TGTGCCAGTGGACGACTAGCGGCCTCCTACGAGCAGTACTTC.